One and the same sample provided the 20 T cell receptor beta chains below, sequenced in a study of tumor-infiltrating lymphocytes in oesophageal squamous cell carcinoma. TCRdb reprocessed the PCR reads with MiXCR, giving one entry per CDR3 protein. Here the sample spans 15,000 to 25,000 distinct CDR3 sequences, around 43% being singletons. The sample comprised normal esophageal tissue next to the tumor. These receptors were taken from a male donor with esophageal squamous cell carcinoma.

Turning to this clonotype: The CDR3 does not close with the conserved phenylalanine or tryptophan, likely indicating a read error. The limits of the CDR3 on the DNA are not certain, so only TCRdb's listed CDR3 is given. This chain connects TRBV19 to TRBJ2-6; the table's D call TRBD1 went unverified against the DNA. The CDR3 spans 9 amino acids, including both terminal residues. CDR1 and CDR2 from the germline V gene are LNHDA and SQIVND (reference sequence). CDR3 sequence reads: CASSFLSGQ.

This clonotype was detected only a few times. V and J are TRBV9 and TRBJ2-1; 7 nucleotides agree with TRBD1. Germline V gives CDR1 SGDLS, CDR2 YYNGEE. Trimming at V came to 3 bases and at J to 8 bases, leaving 11 bases not matched to a gene. The CDR3 runs 15 residues. This chain's CDR3 is CASSGPRQGSDEQFF. The CDR3 DNA follows: TGTGCCAGCAGCGGCCCGCGACAGGGCTCGGATGAGCAGTTCTTC.

On this clonotype: The conserved phenylalanine or tryptophan normally closing the CDR3 is absent here, so this likely arose from a read error. The DNA is omitted, as the CDR3 cannot be located on it reliably, and the CDR3 follows TCRdb's listing. This CDR3 reads CASSVGWTSGTRSGANVLTFGA. The chain recombines TRBV7-2 with TRBJ2-5; the listed D gene, TRBD2, was not tested against the DNA. The germline gives CDR1 SGHTA, CDR2 FQGNSA. The CDR3 adds up to 22 amino acids, both ends counted.

This clonotype came up a few times. The chain joins TRBV7-6 to TRBJ2-1; 10 bases are a match to TRBD1. In germline, CDR1 is SGHVS, CDR2 FNYEAQ. This CDR3 has 18 residues. With V trimmed by 1 base and J by 6 bases, 12 bases remained unmatched. DNA of the CDR3: TGTGCCAGCAGCTTAGGATTACCGGGACAGGGGATTCTCAATGAGCAGTTCTTC. Its protein is CASSLGLPGQGILNEQFF.

For this clonotype: A much more abundant neighbour one base away suggests this may be a read error. The chain uses TRBV7-4 and TRBJ2-5; 10 nucleotides line up with TRBD2. The DNA matches TRBJ2-1 better at its end, which makes the J call doubtful. Germline CDR1 and CDR2: SGHVT and SQSDAQ. CDR3 size: 15 residues. CDR3 coding DNA: TGTGCCGGCAGCCGTAGCGGGAGGTCCTACAATGAGCAGTTCTTC. Its protein product is CAGSRSGRSYNEQFF.

The chain employs TRBV28 and TRBJ2-1; 7 nucleotides agree with TRBD2. CDR1 is MDHEN and CDR2 is SYDVKM in the germline V gene. J lost 4 bases, V lost 7 bases, and 4 bases had no gene match. The CDR3 contains 13 residues. In DNA, the CDR3 is TGTGCCAGCACTGGGGGACTATACAATGAGCAGTTCTTC. Residues: CASTGGLYNEQFF.

A note on this clonotype: Given a much more abundant clone one base away, this may be a read error. The chain couples TRBV6-1 to TRBJ2-1, with D unclear. Trimming removed 5 bases at V and 10 bases at J, with 18 bases between. Germline assignment: CDR1 MNHNS and CDR2 SASEGT. There are 14 residues in the CDR3. Here the CDR3 reads CASSFIGDTYEQFF. CDR3 nucleotides: TGTGCCAGCAGTTTTATCGGTGATACCTACGAGCAGTTCTTC.

The J gene is TRBJ2-2, the V gene TRBV20-1; D remains ambiguous. CDR1 and CDR2 (germline): DFQATT, SNEGSKA (reference sequence). Trimming left V 3 bases short and J 3 bases short, with 2 bases between. This CDR3 spans 11 amino acids. CDR3 DNA sequence: TGCAGTGCTAGGGACACCGGGGAGCTGTTTTTT. Translation gives CSARDTGELFF.

This clonotype is labeled medium-sized. The chain employs TRBV12-3 or TRBV12-4 and TRBJ2-1; no clear D. V gave up 3 bases and J gave up 9 bases, with 6 bases separating them. The CDR3 length is 11 residues. The CDR3 DNA reads as TGTGCCAGCAGTTTTGGCAGTGAGCAGTTCTTC. Its protein is CASSFGSEQFF.

This clonotype was recorded at least ten times. This may arise from a read error, as a much more abundant clone is one base away. V and J are TRBV24-1 and TRBJ2-5; tentative D call: TRBD1 (6 bases). Germline V CDR1 and CDR2: KGHDR, SFDVKD. Trimming removed 10 bases at V and 11 bases at J, with 22 bases between. The CDR3 consists of 13 residues. The CDR3 DNA reads TGTGCCACGGCTCCAGGGGATTACAATGAGCAGTACTTC. It is translated as CATAPGDYNEQYF.

The sample holds many counts of this clonotype. The chain employs TRBV10-2 and TRBJ1-5; TRBD1 agrees at 8 bases. This CDR3 spans 14 amino acids. V gave up 8 bases and J gave up 6 bases; unmatched junction bases: 9. The germline CDR1 and CDR2 sequences are WSHSY and SAAADI. The CDR3 DNA follows: TGCGCCAGCTTCTCCGGACAGGGTACTCAGCCCCAGCATTTT. It is translated as CASFSGQGTQPQHF.

CDR3 protein: CASSLRGGRYRTDTQYF. CDR3 nucleotides: TGTGCCAGCAGCTTAAGAGGTGGGAGGTATCGCACAGATACGCAGTATTTT. The chain carries TRBV7-3 and TRBJ2-5, with a weak D call TRBD2 (6 bases). The closer fit of TRBJ2-3 to the DNA end suggests the J call may be wrong. In germline, CDR1 is SGHTA, CDR2 FQGTGA. This CDR3 spans 17 amino acids.

This clonotype was seen at least ten times. CDR3 nucleotides: TGTGCCAGCAGCCTCGACGGAAGCTCCTACAATGAGCAGTTCTTC. Amino acid sequence: CASSLDGSSYNEQFF. The genes are TRBV7-2 and TRBJ2-1, with D uncertain. Trimming removed 5 bases from V and 0 bases from J, with 11 bases in between. Germline V gives CDR1 SGHTA, CDR2 FQGNSA. The CDR3 spans 15 residues.

This clonotype was observed a few times. The chain recombines TRBV19 with TRBJ2-4, with 14 bases matching TRBD2. The end of the DNA aligns better with TRBJ2-7, so the J call may be wrong. The CDR3 has 15 residues. CDR1 LNHDA and CDR2 SQIVND come from the germline V gene (reference sequence). This chain's CDR3 is CASSLGTSGRYEQYF. The CDR3 DNA is TGTGCCAGTTCGTTGGGGACTAGCGGGAGATACGAGCAGTACTTC.

This clonotype was seen a few times. The chain combines TRBV5-1 with TRBJ2-1; maybe TRBD2 (5 bases). This CDR3 spans 16 amino acids. V was cut by 1 base and J by 3 bases, with 14 bases left in between. Germline V gene lookup returns CDR1 SGHRS and CDR2 YFSETQ. CDR3 amino acids: CASSLKRTDFYNEQFF. The CDR3 DNA is TGCGCCAGCAGCTTGAAGAGGACTGATTTCTACAATGAGCAGTTCTTC.

There are a few counts of this clonotype. A much larger clonotype is one base distant, so this may be a read error. The chain uses TRBV7-6 and TRBJ2-3; D is possibly TRBD2 (5 bases). Germline CDR1 is SGHVS and CDR2 is FNYEAQ. Trimming took off 5 bases at V and 14 bases at J, with 29 bases between the two ends. CDR3 length: 16 residues. The DNA of the CDR3 is TGTGCCAGCAGCAGATGGGCAGCAGAAAACACCGGGGAGCTGTATTTT. Translation gives CASSRWAAENTGELYF. The full variable domain, its missing parts supplied by reference TRBV7-6 and TRBJ2-3, is GAGVSQSPRYKVTKRGQDVALRCDPISGHVSLYWYRQALGQGPEFLTYFNYEAQQDKSGLPNDRFSAERPEGSISTLTIQRTEQRDSAMYRCASSRWAAENTGELYFGPGTRLTVL.

A few counts support this clonotype. J is TRBJ2-7 and V is TRBV28, with 10 bases that match TRBD1. Germline CDR1 reads MDHEN; CDR2 reads SYDVKM. The CDR3 has 16 residues. Trimming removed 2 bases from V and 1 base from J; junction bases left unmatched: 5. The DNA for the CDR3 is TGTGCCAGCAGTTTACCCGGGACAGGGGATTCCTACGAGCAGTACTTC. It translates to CASSLPGTGDSYEQYF.

This chain uses TRBV7-2 with TRBJ2-3; 9 positions match TRBD2. Germline-derived CDR1 and CDR2 are SGHTA and FQGNSA. This CDR3 spans 19 amino acids. Trimming took 1 base from V and 2 from J; bases not matched to a gene: 13. The CDR3 coding sequence is TGTGCCAGCAGCTTAGTTCCCCAACCCCTAGCGGGGACCACAGATACGCAGTATTTT. Amino acids: CASSLVPQPLAGTTDTQYF.

This clonotype showed up just once. The chain has TRBV20-1 and TRBJ2-6, with TRBD2 matching over 13 bases. The J call may be incorrect, as the DNA end agrees better with TRBJ2-5. CDR1 and CDR2 from the germline V gene are DFQATT and SNEGSKA (reference sequence). The CDR3 has 16 residues. The chain's CDR3 is CSARFGLAGDFETQYF. In DNA form, the CDR3 reads TGCAGTGCTAGATTTGGACTAGCGGGAGATTTTGAGACCCAGTACTTC.

This clonotype has only a few counts. The CDR3 end shows no conserved phenylalanine or tryptophan, and so a read error is likely. The DNA is omitted, as the CDR3 cannot be located on it reliably, and the CDR3 follows TCRdb's listing. The chain has TRBV7-2 and TRBJ2-3; TRBD2 is the table's D call and was not checked against the DNA. Germline-derived CDR1 and CDR2 are SGHTA and FQGNSA. The CDR3 is 19 amino acids in total, end residues counted. The CDR3 loop is CASSPRGGPSGANVLTFGN.